This T cell receptor beta chain was obtained from a study of cytomegalovirus exposure and HLA in healthy donors. Study background: The study placed 80% to 90% of its approximately 400 genotyped donors in the Caucasian-associated ancestry cluster.

Notes on the study in general: TCR association rates varied by HLA locus in a later analysis, with DRB1 highest and HLA-C lowest. The availability of immune exposure information extended only to CMV serostatus.

A single count supports this clone. What it recognizes is unknown. In the PCR, 60 Vbeta and 13 Jbeta primers were used. Generated by immunoSEQ multiplex PCR, the TCRdb table keeps only in-frame clones and is missing some. The table has 100,000 to 150,000 clones, about 10% seen once. The CDR3 is 14 amino acids. V lost 4 bases and J lost 5; bases outside the gene matches: 4. Germline V lookup: CDR1 KGHSY, CDR2 FQNENV. The chain carries TRBV16 and TRBJ2-7; TRBD1 agrees at 11 bases. The origin of this receptor is a woman aged 18-29 years in good health and CMV-seropositive. Sequencing input: PBMCs. CDR3 region: CASSRDRGFHEQYF. For the CDR3, the DNA is TGTGCCAGCAGCCGGGACAGGGGGTTCCACGAGCAGTACTTC.